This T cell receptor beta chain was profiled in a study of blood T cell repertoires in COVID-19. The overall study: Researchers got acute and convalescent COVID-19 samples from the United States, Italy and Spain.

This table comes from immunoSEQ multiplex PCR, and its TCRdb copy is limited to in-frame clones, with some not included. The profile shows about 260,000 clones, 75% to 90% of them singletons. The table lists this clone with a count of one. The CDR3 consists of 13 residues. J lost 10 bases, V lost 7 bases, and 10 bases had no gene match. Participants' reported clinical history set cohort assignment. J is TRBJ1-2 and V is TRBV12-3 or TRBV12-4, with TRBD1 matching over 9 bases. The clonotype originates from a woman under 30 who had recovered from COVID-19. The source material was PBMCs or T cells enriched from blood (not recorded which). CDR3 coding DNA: TGTGCCAGCATCCTGGACAGGGGTGACGACTACACCTTC. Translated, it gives CASILDRGDDYTF.